This T cell receptor beta chain appears in the sequencing data of a study of CD8+CD57+ T cells in acquired aplastic anemia. Background on the study: Sorted CD4+ and CD8+ cells yielded 3 to 3.5 ug of DNA on average. Healthy-donor CD4+ cells averaged roughly 11 million reads.

Researchers used genomic DNA as the template to profile TCR beta VDJ and CDR3. TCRdb reprocessed the reads via MiXCR and lists one record per CDR3 protein. Among some 130,000 distinct CDR3 sequences listed, about 48% were seen once. The study, taken as a whole, reports: There were fewer than 35 CD8+ CDR3 sequences that occurred in both patients and controls. Levels of CD8+ Simpson's diversity were not significantly distinct in patients versus controls.

V was shortened by 1 base and J by 5 bases, with 14 bases between the two germline ends. Germline CDR1 SEHNR, CDR2 FQNEAQ (reference sequence). This CDR3 is 15 amino acids long. This clonotype was seen more than once but under ten times. Its antigen is unidentified. Sample: sorted CD4+, CD8+, or CD8+CD57+ T cells (not recorded which) from PBMCs. The TCR sequence derives from a human donor in good health, serving as a control. The V call is TRBV7-9, the J call TRBJ2-5; TRBD2 is a possible D gene (5 bases). The CDR3 DNA sequence: TGTGCCAGCAGCTTAGTTCCGGGAATAGGGGAGACCCAGTACTTC. Protein product: CASSLVPGIGETQYF.